A selection of T cell receptor beta chains follows, all from one sample in a study of blood T cell repertoires in COVID-19. Sequencing was performed with immunoSEQ multiplex PCR; in TCRdb, only in-frame clones are kept and a portion is missing. This sample has 85,000 to 100,000 clones; approximately 85% occur once, and the top ten carry 3.8%. The sequenced material came from peripheral blood. These receptors all stem from a man in his fifties or sixties with acute or convalescent COVID-19. Each CDR3 is given with its conserved first and last residue. Fields, in order: J gene, D gene, V gene, clone size, CDR3 protein, CDR3 DNA. The D gene is left open where the match is weak. Some rows have no size entry. The others give once, few or many, or a class for an expanded clone.

J gene: TRBJ2-7; D gene: TRBD2; V gene: TRBV6-5; clone size: NA; CDR3 protein: CASSYVSAGVYEQYF; CDR3 DNA: TGTGCCAGCAGTTACGTTTCCGCGGGGGTCTACGAGCAGTACTTC
J gene: TRBJ2-7; D gene: TRBD2; V gene: TRBV13; clone size: NA; CDR3 protein: CASSAGLAGTYEQYF; CDR3 DNA: TGTGCCAGCAGCGCGGGACTAGCGGGGACCTACGAGCAGTACTTC
J gene: TRBJ2-1; D gene: TRBD2; V gene: TRBV9; clone size: NA; CDR3 protein: CASSVGASGGPYNEQFF; CDR3 DNA: TGTGCCAGCAGCGTAGGGGCCAGCGGGGGCCCGTACAATGAGCAGTTCTTC
J gene: TRBJ2-7; D gene: TRBD1; V gene: TRBV5-6; clone size: NA; CDR3 protein: CASSYRQGWSYEQYF; CDR3 DNA: TGTGCCAGCAGCTACCGACAGGGCTGGTCCTACGAGCAGTACTTC
J gene: TRBJ1-1; D gene: NA; V gene: TRBV6-2/TRBV6-3; clone size: few; CDR3 protein: CASSQGQWREAFF; CDR3 DNA: TGTGCCAGCAGTCAAGGACAGTGGAGAGAAGCTTTCTTT
J gene: TRBJ1-1; D gene: TRBD1; V gene: TRBV5-1; clone size: once; CDR3 protein: CASKTGAGNTEAFF; CDR3 DNA: TGCGCCAGTAAAACAGGGGCGGGGAACACTGAAGCTTTCTTT
J gene: TRBJ2-3; D gene: TRBD2; V gene: TRBV6-6; clone size: NA; CDR3 protein: CASIDGLAGDTQYF; CDR3 DNA: TGTGCCAGCATCGACGGACTAGCGGGGGATACGCAGTATTTT
J gene: TRBJ2-7; D gene: TRBD1; V gene: TRBV5-1; clone size: NA; CDR3 protein: CASSAGQALLGEQYF; CDR3 DNA: TGCGCCAGCAGCGCGGGACAGGCCCTTCTGGGAGAGCAGTACTTC
J gene: TRBJ1-1; D gene: NA; V gene: TRBV30; clone size: NA; CDR3 protein: CAWVKGSRGTEAFF; CDR3 DNA: TGTGCCTGGGTCAAGGGCTCAAGGGGGACTGAAGCTTTCTTT
J gene: TRBJ2-1; D gene: NA; V gene: TRBV11-2; clone size: NA; CDR3 protein: CASSLVSVNNEQFF; CDR3 DNA: TGTGCCAGCAGCTTAGTTTCGGTGAACAATGAGCAGTTCTTC
J gene: TRBJ1-2; D gene: NA; V gene: TRBV19; clone size: NA; CDR3 protein: CASSAAGTRNYGYTF; CDR3 DNA: TGTGCCAGTAGTGCGGCCGGGACACGTAACTATGGCTACACCTTC
J gene: TRBJ2-7; D gene: TRBD2; V gene: TRBV7-2; clone size: NA; CDR3 protein: CASSLVAGGEQYF; CDR3 DNA: TGTGCCAGCAGCTTAGTAGCGGGAGGCGAGCAGTACTTC
J gene: TRBJ2-3; D gene: TRBD2; V gene: TRBV4-2; clone size: NA; CDR3 protein: CASSQVAGGDTQYF; CDR3 DNA: TGTGCCAGCAGCCAAGTTGCGGGGGGAGATACGCAGTATTTT
J gene: TRBJ1-2; D gene: NA; V gene: TRBV27; clone size: NA; CDR3 protein: CASSLSPRNYGYTF; CDR3 DNA: TGTGCCAGCAGTTTATCCCCACGGAACTATGGCTACACCTTC
J gene: TRBJ1-5; D gene: TRBD1; V gene: TRBV11-3; clone size: few; CDR3 protein: CASSHRAGQGRDQPQHF; CDR3 DNA: TGTGCCAGCAGTCATAGGGCTGGACAGGGAAGAGATCAGCCCCAGCATTTT
J gene: TRBJ1-2; D gene: NA; V gene: TRBV5-1; clone size: NA; CDR3 protein: CASSISGVDGYTF; CDR3 DNA: TGCGCCAGCAGCATTTCAGGGGTGGATGGCTACACCTTC
J gene: TRBJ2-3; D gene: TRBD2; V gene: TRBV19; clone size: once; CDR3 protein: CASSRRLAGSTDTQYF; CDR3 DNA: TGTGCCAGTAGTAGAAGACTAGCGGGTAGCACAGATACGCAGTATTTT
J gene: TRBJ2-7; D gene: NA; V gene: TRBV5-1; clone size: NA; CDR3 protein: CASSFGGMGTGEQYF; CDR3 DNA: TGCGCCAGCAGCTTCGGCGGGATGGGCACGGGGGAGCAGTACTTC
J gene: TRBJ2-3; D gene: NA; V gene: TRBV7-2; clone size: NA; CDR3 protein: CASSLGLGGYRTDTQYF; CDR3 DNA: TGTGCCAGCAGCTTAGGGCTAGGGGGATATCGCACAGATACGCAGTATTTT
J gene: TRBJ2-7; D gene: NA; V gene: TRBV20-1; clone size: NA; CDR3 protein: CSASLEAQYF; CDR3 DNA: TGCAGTGCTAGCCTAGAAGCGCAGTACTTC
J gene: TRBJ1-5; D gene: TRBD1; V gene: TRBV30; clone size: NA; CDR3 protein: CAWSGTGGNQPQHF; CDR3 DNA: TGTGCCTGGAGTGGGACAGGGGGGAATCAGCCCCAGCATTTT
J gene: TRBJ1-1; D gene: NA; V gene: TRBV5-4; clone size: NA; CDR3 protein: CASSLEAGGTEAFF; CDR3 DNA: TGTGCCAGCAGCTTGGAGGCCGGGGGGACTGAAGCTTTCTTT
J gene: TRBJ1-2; D gene: TRBD1; V gene: TRBV7-8; clone size: NA; CDR3 protein: CASSFVGQGNHYGYTF; CDR3 DNA: TGTGCCAGCAGCTTCGTGGGACAGGGGAATCACTATGGCTACACCTTC
J gene: TRBJ2-7; D gene: TRBD1; V gene: TRBV5-4; clone size: NA; CDR3 protein: CASSPGRGGVGYEQYF; CDR3 DNA: TGTGCCAGCAGCCCGGGGAGAGGGGGCGTTGGGTACGAGCAGTACTTC
J gene: TRBJ2-1; D gene: NA; V gene: TRBV9; clone size: NA; CDR3 protein: CASSAGLLNNEQFF; CDR3 DNA: TGTGCCAGCAGCGCGGGACTTCTAAACAATGAGCAGTTCTTC
J gene: TRBJ2-7; D gene: TRBD1; V gene: TRBV2; clone size: NA; CDR3 protein: CAIRDRDPYEQYF; CDR3 DNA: TGTGCCATTAGGGACAGGGACCCTTACGAGCAGTACTTC
J gene: TRBJ2-1; D gene: TRBD2; V gene: TRBV10-3; clone size: NA; CDR3 protein: CAISESDQERENLWEQFF; CDR3 DNA: TGTGCCATCAGTGAGTCGGACCAGGAGCGGGAGAATCTTTGGGAGCAGTTCTTC
J gene: TRBJ1-5; D gene: NA; V gene: TRBV27; clone size: NA; CDR3 protein: CASSSYSNQPQHF; CDR3 DNA: TGTGCCAGCAGTTCCTATAGCAATCAGCCCCAGCATTTT